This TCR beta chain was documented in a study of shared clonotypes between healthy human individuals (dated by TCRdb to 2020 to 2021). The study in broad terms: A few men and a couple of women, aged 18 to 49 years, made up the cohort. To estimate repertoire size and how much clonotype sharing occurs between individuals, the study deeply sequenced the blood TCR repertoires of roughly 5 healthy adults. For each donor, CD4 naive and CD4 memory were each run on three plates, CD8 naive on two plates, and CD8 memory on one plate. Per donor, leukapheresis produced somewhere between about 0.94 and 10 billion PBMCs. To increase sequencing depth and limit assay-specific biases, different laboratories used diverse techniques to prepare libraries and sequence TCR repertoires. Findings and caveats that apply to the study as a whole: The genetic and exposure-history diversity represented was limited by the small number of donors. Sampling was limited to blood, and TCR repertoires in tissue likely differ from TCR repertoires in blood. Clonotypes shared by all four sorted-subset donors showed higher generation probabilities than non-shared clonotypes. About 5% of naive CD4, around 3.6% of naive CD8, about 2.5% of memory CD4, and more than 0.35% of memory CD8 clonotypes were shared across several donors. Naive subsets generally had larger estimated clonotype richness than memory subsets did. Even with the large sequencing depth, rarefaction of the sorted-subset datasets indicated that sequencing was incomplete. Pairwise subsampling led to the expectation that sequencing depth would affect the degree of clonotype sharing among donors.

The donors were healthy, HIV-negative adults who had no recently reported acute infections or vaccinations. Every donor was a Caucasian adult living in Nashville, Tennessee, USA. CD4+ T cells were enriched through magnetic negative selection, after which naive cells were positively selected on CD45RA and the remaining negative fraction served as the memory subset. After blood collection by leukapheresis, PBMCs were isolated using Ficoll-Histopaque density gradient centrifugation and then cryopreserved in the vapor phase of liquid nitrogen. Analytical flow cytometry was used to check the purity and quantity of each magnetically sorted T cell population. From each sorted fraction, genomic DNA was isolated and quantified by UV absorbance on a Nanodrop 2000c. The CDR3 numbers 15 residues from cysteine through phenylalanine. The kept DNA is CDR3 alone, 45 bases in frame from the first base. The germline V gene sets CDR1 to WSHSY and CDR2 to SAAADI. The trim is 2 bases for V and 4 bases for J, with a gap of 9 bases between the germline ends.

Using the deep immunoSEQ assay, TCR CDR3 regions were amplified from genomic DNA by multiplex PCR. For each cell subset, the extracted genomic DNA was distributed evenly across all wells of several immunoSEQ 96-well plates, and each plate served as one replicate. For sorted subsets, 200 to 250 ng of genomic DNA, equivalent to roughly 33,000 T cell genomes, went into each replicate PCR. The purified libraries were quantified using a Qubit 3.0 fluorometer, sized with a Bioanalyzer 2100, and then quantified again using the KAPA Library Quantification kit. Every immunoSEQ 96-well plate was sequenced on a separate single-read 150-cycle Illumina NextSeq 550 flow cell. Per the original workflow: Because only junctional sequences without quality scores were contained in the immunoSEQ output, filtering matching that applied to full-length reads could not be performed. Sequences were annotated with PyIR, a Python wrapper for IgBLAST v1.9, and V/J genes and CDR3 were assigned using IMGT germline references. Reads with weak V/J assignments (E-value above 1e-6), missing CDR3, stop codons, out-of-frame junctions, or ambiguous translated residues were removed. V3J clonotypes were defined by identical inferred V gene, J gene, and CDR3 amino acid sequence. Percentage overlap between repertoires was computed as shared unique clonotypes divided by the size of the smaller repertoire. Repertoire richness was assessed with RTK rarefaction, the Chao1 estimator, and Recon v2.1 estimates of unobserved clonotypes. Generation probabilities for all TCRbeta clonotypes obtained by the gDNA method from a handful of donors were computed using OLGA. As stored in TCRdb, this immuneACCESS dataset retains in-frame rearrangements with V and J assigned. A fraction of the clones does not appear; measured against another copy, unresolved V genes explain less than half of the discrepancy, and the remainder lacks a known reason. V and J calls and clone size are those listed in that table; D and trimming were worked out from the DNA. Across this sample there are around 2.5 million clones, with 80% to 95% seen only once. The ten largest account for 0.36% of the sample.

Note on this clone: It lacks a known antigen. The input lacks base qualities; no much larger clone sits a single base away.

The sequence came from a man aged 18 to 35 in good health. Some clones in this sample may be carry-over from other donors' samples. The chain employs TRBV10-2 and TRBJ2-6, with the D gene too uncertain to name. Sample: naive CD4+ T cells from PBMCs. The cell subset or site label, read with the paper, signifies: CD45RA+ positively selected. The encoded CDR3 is CASSEGSLGANVLTF. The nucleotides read TGCGCCAGCAGTGAGGGTTCACTCGGGGCCAACGTCCTGACTTTC.